This paragraph reports one T cell receptor beta chain. A quantity of about 0.5 to 1 ug RNA underwent reverse transcription using random hexamers. TCRdb processed the immunoSEQ multiplex PCR reads anew with MiXCR; each CDR3 protein has one entry. The repertoire consists of 80,000 to 90,000 distinct CDR3 sequences, with roughly 94% occurring once and the leading ten covering 0.4% to 0.5%. This entry comes from a study of CD8 T cells in Susac syndrome. Germline V gene sequence: CDR1 PRHDT, CDR2 FYEKMQ (reference sequence). Trimming left V 5 bases short and J 5 bases short, with 18 bases between. The CDR3 contains 15 residues.

The specimen was CD8+ T cells from PBMCs. This chain links TRBV13 with TRBJ2-5, with D perhaps matching TRBD2 (7 bases). The TCR was taken from a human donor with Susac syndrome. CDR3 amino acids: CASSRRGARGETQYF. CDR3 DNA: TGTGCCAGCAGCCGACGGGGGGCTAGAGGGGAGACCCAGTACTTC.